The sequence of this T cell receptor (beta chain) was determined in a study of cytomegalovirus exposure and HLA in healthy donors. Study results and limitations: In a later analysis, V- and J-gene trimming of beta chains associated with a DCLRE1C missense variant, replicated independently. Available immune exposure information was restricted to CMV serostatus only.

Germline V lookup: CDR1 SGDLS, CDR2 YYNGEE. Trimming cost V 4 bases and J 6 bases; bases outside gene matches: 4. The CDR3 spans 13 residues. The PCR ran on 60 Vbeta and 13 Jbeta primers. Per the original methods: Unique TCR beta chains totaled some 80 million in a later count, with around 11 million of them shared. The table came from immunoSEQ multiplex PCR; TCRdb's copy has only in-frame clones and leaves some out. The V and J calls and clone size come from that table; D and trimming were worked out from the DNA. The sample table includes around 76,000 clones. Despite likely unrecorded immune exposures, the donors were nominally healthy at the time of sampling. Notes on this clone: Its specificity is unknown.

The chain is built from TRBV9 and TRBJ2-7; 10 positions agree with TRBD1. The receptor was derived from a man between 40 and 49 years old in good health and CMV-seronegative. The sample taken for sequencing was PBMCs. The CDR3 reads CASSTGTGAEQYF. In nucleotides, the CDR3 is TGTGCCAGCAGCACCGGGACAGGGGCCGAGCAGTACTTC.